The clone carrying this TCR beta chain has just a few counts. Its specificity is unknown. Additional DNA sequences in this sample encode the identical CDR3. The sample originates from a study of siplizumab effects on memory and regulatory T cells. General study results and limits: Naive T cells were seemingly more diverse than memory cells, and major contributions to the alloresponse seemed to be made by them. The study found that mappable alloreactive CD4+ clones averaged around 69% Treg-derived with siplizumab and approximately 27% in controls. Suppressive function of proliferating Tregs from siplizumab cultures was not confirmed.

Approximately 100,000 TCR templates underwent assay in each sample. The data were produced by immunoSEQ multiplex PCR, yet TCRdb's version contains in-frame clones alone and is incomplete. Of about 87,000 clones in the sample, about 87% were seen once. The CDR3 covers 11 residues. Germline V gives CDR1 SGHTA, CDR2 FQGTGA. V was trimmed by 4 bases and J by 5 bases, leaving 5 bases between them. Sequenced material: CD4+ T cells sorted from blood. The receptor was isolated from a human donor in good health. The chain links TRBV7-3 to TRBJ2-5; perhaps TRBD1 as D (5 bases). CDR3 sequence reads: CASSSGETQYF. CDR3 nucleotides: TGTGCCAGCAGCTCAGGGGAGACCCAGTACTTC. The complete variable domain, with remaining parts taken from reference TRBV7-3 and TRBJ2-5, reads GAGVSQTPSNKVTEKGKYVELRCDPISGHTALYWYRQSLGQGPEFLIYFQGTGAADDSGLPNDRFFAVRPEGSVSTLKIQRTERGDSAVYLCASSSGETQYFGPGTRLLVL.